This T cell receptor beta chain was sequenced for a study of OX40 agonist ivuxolimab in advanced cancers. Measured with immunoSEQ multiplex PCR; TCRdb has only the in-frame clones, and not every one. The repertoire has roughly 34,000 clones, around 80% of them found once; the top ten carry around 2.5%. This clone showed up just a few times. CDR3 length: 14 residues. V was cut by 5 bases and J by 1 base, with 8 bases left in between. Germline-derived CDR1 and CDR2 are MNHEY and SMNVEV (reference sequence). The input for sequencing was CD4+ or CD8+ T cells sorted from blood, taken in a trial of the OX40 agonist ivuxolimab. The chain is built from TRBV27 and TRBJ2-2; D is unclear. The receptor was isolated from an adult with an advanced solid tumor such as melanoma, head and neck, liver or kidney cancer. The CDR3 loop is CASSRTVNTGELFF. CDR3 nucleotide sequence: TGTGCCAGCAGTCGGACGGTGAACACCGGGGAGCTGTTTTTT.